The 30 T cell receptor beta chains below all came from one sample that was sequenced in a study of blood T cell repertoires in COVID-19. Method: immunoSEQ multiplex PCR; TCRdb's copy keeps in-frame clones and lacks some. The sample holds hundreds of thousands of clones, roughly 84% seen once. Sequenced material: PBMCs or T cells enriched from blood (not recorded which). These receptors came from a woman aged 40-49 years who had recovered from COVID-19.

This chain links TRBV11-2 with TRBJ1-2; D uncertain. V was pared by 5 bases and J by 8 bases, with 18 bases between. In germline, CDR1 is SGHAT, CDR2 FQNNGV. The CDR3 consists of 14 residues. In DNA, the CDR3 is TGTGCCAGCAGCCTCAATTTTCTGAGCGTCGGCTACACCTTC. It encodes CASSLNFLSVGYTF.

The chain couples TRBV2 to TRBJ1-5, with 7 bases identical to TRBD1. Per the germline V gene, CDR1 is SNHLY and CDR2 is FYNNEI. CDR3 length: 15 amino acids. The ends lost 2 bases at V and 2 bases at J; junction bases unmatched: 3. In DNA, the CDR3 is TGTGCCAGCAGTGAAAGGGGGCTGGGCAATCAGCCCCAGCATTTT. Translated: CASSERGLGNQPQHF.

The CDR3 region is CASSPVGVIRGYTF. The CDR3, as DNA: TGTGCCAGCAGCCCGGTAGGGGTAATTCGTGGCTACACCTTC. This chain links TRBV5-6 with TRBJ1-2, with a possible D match to TRBD1 (5 bases). The CDR3 totals 14 residues. Germline values: CDR1 SGHDT, CDR2 YYEEEE. The germline V and J ends were trimmed by 4 bases and 7 bases, with 17 bases remaining between them.

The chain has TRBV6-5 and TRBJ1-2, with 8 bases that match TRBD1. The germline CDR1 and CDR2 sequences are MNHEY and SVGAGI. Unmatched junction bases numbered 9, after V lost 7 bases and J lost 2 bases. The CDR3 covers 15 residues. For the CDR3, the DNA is TGTGCCAGCACCTCAGGGACAGGATTAAACTATGGCTACACCTTC. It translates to CASTSGTGLNYGYTF.

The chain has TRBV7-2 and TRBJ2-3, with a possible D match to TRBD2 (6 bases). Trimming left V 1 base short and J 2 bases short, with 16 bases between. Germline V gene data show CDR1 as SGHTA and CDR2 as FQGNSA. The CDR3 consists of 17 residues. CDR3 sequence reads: CASSLGRRGGTTDTQYF. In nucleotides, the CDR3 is TGTGCCAGCAGCTTAGGGAGACGGGGCGGGACCACAGATACGCAGTATTTT.

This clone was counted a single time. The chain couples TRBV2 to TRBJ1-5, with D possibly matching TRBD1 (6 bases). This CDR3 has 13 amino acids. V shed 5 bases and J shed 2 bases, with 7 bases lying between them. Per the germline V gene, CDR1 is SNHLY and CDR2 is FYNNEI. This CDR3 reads CASSRQGNQPQHF. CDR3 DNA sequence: TGTGCCAGCAGTCGACAGGGCAATCAGCCCCAGCATTTT.

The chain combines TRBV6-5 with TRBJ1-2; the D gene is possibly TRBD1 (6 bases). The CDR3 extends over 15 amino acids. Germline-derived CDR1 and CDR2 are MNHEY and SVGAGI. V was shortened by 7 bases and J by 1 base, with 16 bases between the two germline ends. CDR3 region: CASTSPRTVNYGYTF. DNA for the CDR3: TGTGCCAGCACCTCCCCCCGGACAGTTAACTATGGCTACACCTTC.

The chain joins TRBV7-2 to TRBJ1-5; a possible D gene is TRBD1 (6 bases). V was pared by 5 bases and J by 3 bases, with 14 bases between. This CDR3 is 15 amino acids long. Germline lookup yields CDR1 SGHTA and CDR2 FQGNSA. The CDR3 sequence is CASSPQGRFNQPQHF. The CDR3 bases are TGTGCCAGCAGCCCACAGGGTAGGTTCAATCAGCCCCAGCATTTT.

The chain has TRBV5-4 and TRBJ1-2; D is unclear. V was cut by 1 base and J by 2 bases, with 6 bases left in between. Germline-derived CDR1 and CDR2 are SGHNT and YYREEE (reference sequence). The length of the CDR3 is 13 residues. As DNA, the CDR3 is TGTGCCAGCAGCTTGCAGTTGAACTATGGCTACACCTTC. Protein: CASSLQLNYGYTF.

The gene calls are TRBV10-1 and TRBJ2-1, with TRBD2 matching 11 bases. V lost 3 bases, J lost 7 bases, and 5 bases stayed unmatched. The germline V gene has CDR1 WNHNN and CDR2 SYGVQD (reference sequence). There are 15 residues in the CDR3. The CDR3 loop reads CASSETSGSVNEQFF. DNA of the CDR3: TGCGCCAGCAGTGAAACTAGCGGGAGTGTGAATGAGCAGTTCTTC.

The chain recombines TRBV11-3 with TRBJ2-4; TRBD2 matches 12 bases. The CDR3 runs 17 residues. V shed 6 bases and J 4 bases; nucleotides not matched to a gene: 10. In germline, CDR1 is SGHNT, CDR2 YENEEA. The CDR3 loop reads CASSKGPGTSGKNIQYF. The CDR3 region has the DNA TGTGCCAGCAGTAAGGGTCCCGGGACTAGCGGGAAAAACATTCAGTACTTC. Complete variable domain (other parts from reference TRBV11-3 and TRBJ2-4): EAGVVQSPRYKIIEKKQPVAFWCNPISGHNTLYWYLQNLGQGPELLIRYENEEAVDDSQLPKDRFSAERLKGVDSTLKIQPAELGDSAVYLCASSKGPGTSGKNIQYFGAGTRLSVL.

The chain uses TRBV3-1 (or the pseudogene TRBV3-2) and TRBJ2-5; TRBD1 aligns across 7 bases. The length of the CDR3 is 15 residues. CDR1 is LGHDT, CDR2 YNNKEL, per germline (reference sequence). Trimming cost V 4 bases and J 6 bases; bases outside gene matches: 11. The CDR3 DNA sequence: TGTGCCAGCAGCCGGGGGACAGTGCGGAGGAAGACCCAGTACTTC. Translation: CASSRGTVRRKTQYF.

CDR3: CASSFSGGELFF. The CDR3 DNA follows: TGTGCCAGCAGCTTCTCCGGCGGGGAGCTGTTTTTT. The V and J genes are TRBV5-6 and TRBJ2-2; D ambiguous. Looked up from germline, CDR1 is SGHDT and CDR2 is YYEEEE. Trimming shortened V by 2 bases and J by 7 bases, and 6 bases separated the two germline ends. This CDR3 region has 12 residues. The full variable domain, its missing parts supplied by reference TRBV5-6 and TRBJ2-2, is DAGVTQSPTHLIKTRGQQVTLRCSPKSGHDTVSWYQQALGQGPQFIFQYYEEEERQRGNFPDRFSGHQFPNYSSELNVNALLLGDSALYLCASSFSGGELFFGEGSRLTVL.

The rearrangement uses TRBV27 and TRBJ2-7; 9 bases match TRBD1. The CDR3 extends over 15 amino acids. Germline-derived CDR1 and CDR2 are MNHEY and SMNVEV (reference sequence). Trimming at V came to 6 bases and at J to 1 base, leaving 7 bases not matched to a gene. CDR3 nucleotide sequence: TGTGCCAGCAGATTACAGGGGGCGAATTCCTACGAGCAGTACTTC. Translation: CASRLQGANSYEQYF.

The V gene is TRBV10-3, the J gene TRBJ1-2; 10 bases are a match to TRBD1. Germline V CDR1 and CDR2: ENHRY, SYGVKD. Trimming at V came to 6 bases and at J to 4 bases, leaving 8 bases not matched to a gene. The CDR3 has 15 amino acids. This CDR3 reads CAISWTGGVVYGYTF. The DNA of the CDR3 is TGTGCCATCAGCTGGACAGGGGGGGTAGTCTATGGCTACACCTTC.

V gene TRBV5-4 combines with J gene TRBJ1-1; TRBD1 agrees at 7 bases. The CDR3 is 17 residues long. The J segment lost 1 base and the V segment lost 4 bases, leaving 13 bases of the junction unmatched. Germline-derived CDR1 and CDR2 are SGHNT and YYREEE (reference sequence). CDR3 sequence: CASSAPGQRIRNTEAFF. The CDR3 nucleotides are TGTGCCAGCAGCGCCCCGGGACAGAGAATCAGGAACACTGAAGCTTTCTTT.

In DNA, the CDR3 is TGTGCCAGCAGTCCAGCCGGGACACTAAGCTCCTATAATTCACCCCTCCACTTT. It codes for CASSPAGTLSSYNSPLHF. This chain uses TRBV28 with TRBJ1-6, with D possibly being TRBD1 (6 bases). V was clipped by 5 bases and J by 0 bases, with 17 bases between them. The CDR3 sequence is 18 residues long. Germline V gene lookup returns CDR1 MDHEN and CDR2 SYDVKM.

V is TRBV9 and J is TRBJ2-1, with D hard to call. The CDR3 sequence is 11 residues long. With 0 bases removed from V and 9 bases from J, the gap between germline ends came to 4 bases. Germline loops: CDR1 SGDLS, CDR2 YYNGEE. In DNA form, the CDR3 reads TGTGCCAGCAGCGTAGGCGGTGAGCAGTTCTTC. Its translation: CASSVGGEQFF. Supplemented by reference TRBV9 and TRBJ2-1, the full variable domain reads DSGVTQTPKHLITATGQRVTLRCSPRSGDLSVYWYQQSLDQGLQFLIQYYNGEERAKGNILERFSAQQFPDLHSELNLSSLELGDSALYFCASSVGGEQFFGPGTRLTVL.

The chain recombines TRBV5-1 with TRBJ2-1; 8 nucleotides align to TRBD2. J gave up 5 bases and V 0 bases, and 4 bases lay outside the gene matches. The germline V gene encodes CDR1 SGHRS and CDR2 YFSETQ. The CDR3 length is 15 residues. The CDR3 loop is CASSLALAEDNEQFF. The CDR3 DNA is TGCGCCAGCAGCTTGGCACTAGCGGAGGACAATGAGCAGTTCTTC.

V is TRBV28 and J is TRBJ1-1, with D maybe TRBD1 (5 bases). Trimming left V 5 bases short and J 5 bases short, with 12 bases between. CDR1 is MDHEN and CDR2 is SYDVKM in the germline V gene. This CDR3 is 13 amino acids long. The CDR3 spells CASSAPGKTEAFF. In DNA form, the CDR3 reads TGTGCCAGCAGTGCCCCAGGGAAAACTGAAGCTTTCTTT.

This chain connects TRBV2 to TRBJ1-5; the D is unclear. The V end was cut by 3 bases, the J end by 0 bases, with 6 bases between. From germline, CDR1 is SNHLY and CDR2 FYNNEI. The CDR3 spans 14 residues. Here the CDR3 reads CASSEGSSNQPQHF. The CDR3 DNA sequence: TGTGCCAGCAGTGAGGGCAGTAGCAATCAGCCCCAGCATTTT.

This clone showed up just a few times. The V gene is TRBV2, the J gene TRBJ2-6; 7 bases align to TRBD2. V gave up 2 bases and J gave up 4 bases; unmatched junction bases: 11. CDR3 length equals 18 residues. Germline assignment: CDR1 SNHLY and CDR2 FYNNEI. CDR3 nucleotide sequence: TGTGCCAGCAGTGAATACGGGGGAGGGCCCTCGGGGGCCAACGTCCTGACTTTC. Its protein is CASSEYGGGPSGANVLTF.

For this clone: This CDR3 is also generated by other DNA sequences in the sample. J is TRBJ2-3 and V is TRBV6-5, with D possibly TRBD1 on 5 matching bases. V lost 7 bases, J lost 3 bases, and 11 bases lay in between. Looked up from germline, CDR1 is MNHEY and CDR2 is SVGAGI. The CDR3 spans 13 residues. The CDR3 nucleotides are TGTGCCAGCAAGGGGTCTGGGACAGATACGCAGTATTTT. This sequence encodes CASKGSGTDTQYF.

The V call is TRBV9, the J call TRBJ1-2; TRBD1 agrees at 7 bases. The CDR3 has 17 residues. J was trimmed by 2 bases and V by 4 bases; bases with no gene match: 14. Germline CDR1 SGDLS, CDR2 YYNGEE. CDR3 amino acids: CASSPVRGNRGNYGYTF. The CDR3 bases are TGTGCCAGCAGCCCAGTTAGGGGGAACAGGGGAAACTATGGCTACACCTTC.

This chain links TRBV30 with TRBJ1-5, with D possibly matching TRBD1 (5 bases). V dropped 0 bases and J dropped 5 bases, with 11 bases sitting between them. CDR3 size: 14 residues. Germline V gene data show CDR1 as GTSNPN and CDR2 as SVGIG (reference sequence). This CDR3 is CAWSVSQVYQPQHF. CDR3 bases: TGTGCCTGGAGTGTATCACAGGTCTATCAGCCCCAGCATTTT.

CDR3 in DNA: TGCGCCAGCGAGCCAACCCTCGGAGGAACTGTGGGCACAGATACGCAGTATTTT. This sequence encodes CASEPTLGGTVGTDTQYF. The V gene is TRBV10-2, the J gene TRBJ2-3, with D perhaps TRBD2 (5 bases). CDR1 is WSHSY, CDR2 SAAADI, per germline. The CDR3 length is 18 residues. V lost 8 bases and J 1 base, leaving 25 bases between the germline ends.

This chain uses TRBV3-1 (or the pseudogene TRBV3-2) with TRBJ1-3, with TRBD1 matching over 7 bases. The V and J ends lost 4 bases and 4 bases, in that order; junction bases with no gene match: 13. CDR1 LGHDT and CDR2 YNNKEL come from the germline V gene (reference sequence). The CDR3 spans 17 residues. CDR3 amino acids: CASSPWTGLLGGNTIYF. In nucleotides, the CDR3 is TGTGCCAGCAGCCCCTGGACAGGACTCCTGGGGGGAAACACCATATATTTT.

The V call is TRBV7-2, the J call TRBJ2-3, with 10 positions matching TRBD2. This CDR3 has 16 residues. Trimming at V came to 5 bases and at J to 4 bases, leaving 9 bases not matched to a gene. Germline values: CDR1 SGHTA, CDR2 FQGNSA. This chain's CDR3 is CASSPRTSGNPDTQYF. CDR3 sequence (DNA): TGTGCCAGCAGCCCCCGAACTAGCGGGAACCCAGATACGCAGTATTTT.

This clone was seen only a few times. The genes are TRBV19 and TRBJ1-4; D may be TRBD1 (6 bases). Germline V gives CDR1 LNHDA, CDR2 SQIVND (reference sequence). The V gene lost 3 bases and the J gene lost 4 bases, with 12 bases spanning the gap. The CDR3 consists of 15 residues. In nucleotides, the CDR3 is TGTGCCAGTAGTATCGGGAAAGGGGGTAATGAAAAACTGTTTTTT. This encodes CASSIGKGGNEKLFF.

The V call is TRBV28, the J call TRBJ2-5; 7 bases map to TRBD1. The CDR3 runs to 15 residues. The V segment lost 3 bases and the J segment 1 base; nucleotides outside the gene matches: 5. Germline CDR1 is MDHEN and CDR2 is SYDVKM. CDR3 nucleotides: TGTGCCAGCAGTTTGGCTGGGACAGCCCAAGAGACCCAGTACTTC. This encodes CASSLAGTAQETQYF.